The subject of this entry is one TCR beta chain. No cognate antigen has been identified for it. No qualities accompany the bases; no much larger clone lies one base away. The sample belongs to a study (dated by TCRdb to between 2020 and 2023). For TCR beta sequencing, genomic DNA was taken from unsorted PBMCs, and those PBMCs had been isolated from peripheral blood. Beyond this particular receptor, the publication reports: According to the authors, more investigation is needed, including longitudinal sampling and evaluation of a control group.

Survey-level sequencing on the immunoSEQ platform was used to profile the TCR beta chain repertoires. The source study handled its data this way. Repertoire diversity was quantified as the inverse Simpson index, and CDR3 amino acid length spectratypes and V-J pairing frequencies were compared. Clonotypes specific to SARS-CoV-2, CMV, influenza A and EBV were annotated by matching TCR beta CDR3 sequences against VDJdb. The table comes from immuneACCESS by way of TCRdb, which keeps in-frame sequences with V and J called. Part of the clones is missing from these tables; in studies checked, under half for an unresolved V gene and the rest for unknown reasons. For V, J and clone size, that table is used; D and trimming come from the DNA. A total of 55,000 to 70,000 clones appear in this sample, around 93% of them only once. The ten largest clonotypes hold 4% to 4.5% of the sample. The TCR sequence derives from a man aged 40-50 years with rheumatoid arthritis. Sequences were obtained from PBMCs.

In nucleotide form, the sequence is TGCGCCAGCACCCCGGGACCCCCGGCAAGTAATTCACCCCTCCACTTT. Its product reads: CASTPGPPASNSPLHF. The chain uses TRBV5-1 and TRBJ1-6; TRBD1 is a weak D gene call, 5 bases matching. The CDR1 and CDR2 encoded by the germline V gene are SGHRS and YFSETQ. The junction carries 19 bases between V and J, which are trimmed by 6 bases and 6 bases respectively. The CDR3 numbers 16 residues from cysteine through phenylalanine. Only the CDR3 region is kept as DNA, spanning 48 bases read in frame from base 1.